Following are 22 T cell receptor beta chains from one sample sequenced in a study of read filtering for tumor transcriptome and immune sequencing. This library used 300 to 500 ng RNA and molecular barcoded adaptors spanning alpha/delta and beta/gamma chains. One entry per CDR3 protein, called by TCRdb with MiXCR from the reads. The sample includes about 62,000 distinct CDR3 sequences, roughly 19% seen only once; the top ten take approximately 11%. The sequenced sample consisted of a population of CD138-negative cells sorted from bone marrow. These receptors all stem from a donor aged 40 or over with multiple myeloma.

Ten or more counts support this clonotype. The rearrangement uses TRBV19 and TRBJ2-7; D call uncertain. The CDR3 has 12 amino acids. V dropped 9 bases and J dropped 3 bases, with 12 bases sitting between them. Germline CDR1 and CDR2: LNHDA and SQIVND (reference sequence). The CDR3 region is CASGNPDYEQYF. CDR3 nucleotides: TGTGCCAGCGGCAATCCGGACTACGAGCAGTACTTC. Full variable domain (missing parts from reference TRBV19 and TRBJ2-7): DGGITQSPKYLFRKEGQNVTLSCEQNLNHDAMYWYRQDPGQGLRLIYYSQIVNDFQKGDIAEGYSVSREKKESFPLTVTSAQKNPTAFYLCASGNPDYEQYFGPGTRLTVT.

Notes on this clonotype: A single base separates this from a much larger clone, so it may be a read error. The chain links TRBV19 to TRBJ2-5; TRBD2 matches at 13 bases. The germline V gene encodes CDR1 LNHDA and CDR2 SQIVND (reference sequence). The CDR3 runs to 15 residues. V shed 6 bases, J shed 0 bases, and the junction held 1 base outside the gene matches. CDR3 in amino acids: CASSGTSGDQETQYF. CDR3 in DNA: TGTGCCAGTAGCGGGACTAGCGGGGACCAAGAGACCCAGTACTTC.

As for this clonotype: A junction end diverges from the germline sequence, so it may reflect a read error. This chain uses TRBV5-1 with TRBJ2-5; TRBD2 aligns across 9 bases. Germline CDR1 and CDR2: SGHRS and YFSETQ. The CDR3 extends over 16 amino acids. The CDR3 reads CASSLEVAGAQETKYF. CDR3 DNA: TGCGCCAGCAGCTTGGAGGTAGCGGGGGCACAGGAGACCAAGTACTTC.

This clonotype was recorded only once. The CDR3 sequence is CASSREREGAWTGELFF. In nucleotides, the CDR3 is TGTGCCAGCAGCCGAGAACGTGAGGGGGCGTGGACCGGGGAGCTGTTTTTT. The chain has TRBV3-1 and TRBJ2-2, with 7 bases identical to TRBD1. This CDR3 has 17 amino acids. Per the germline V gene, CDR1 is LGHDT and CDR2 is YNNKEL (reference sequence). V shed 4 bases, J shed 5 bases, and the junction held 13 bases outside the gene matches. The full variable domain, rest sourced from reference TRBV3-1 and TRBJ2-2, is DTAVSQTPKYLVTQMGNDKSIKCEQNLGHDTMYWYKQDSKKFLKIMFSYNNKELIINETVPNRFSPKSPDKAHLNLHINSLELGDSAVYFCASSREREGAWTGELFFGEGSRLTVL.

In its sample, this clonotype was seen many times. The rearrangement links TRBV5-1 to TRBJ2-1; 7 bases agree with TRBD1. This CDR3 comprises 14 residues. Trimming removed 5 bases from V and 3 bases from J; junction bases left unmatched: 5. Per germline, CDR1 SGHRS and CDR2 YFSETQ. The chain's CDR3 is CASRGQFSYNEQFF. CDR3 nucleotide sequence: TGCGCCAGCAGGGGACAGTTCAGCTACAATGAGCAGTTCTTC.

Comments on this clonotype: This likely stems from a read error, as it lies one base from a far larger clone. DNA for the CDR3: TGTGCCAGCAGCAGGCCTAGCGGGGGAGCCAATAGGGGGGTTGAGCAGTTCTTC. Translation: CASSRPSGGANRGVEQFF. This chain connects TRBV7-9 to TRBJ2-1, with 10 bases fitting TRBD2. CDR1 is SEHNR and CDR2 is FQNEAQ in the germline V gene (reference sequence). CDR3 length: 18 amino acids. V lost 5 bases and J lost 9; bases outside the gene matches: 19.

This clonotype was seen a few times. The chain links TRBV20-1 to TRBJ2-2; D ambiguous. The CDR3 has 11 residues. The V gene's germline CDR1 is DFQATT and CDR2 SNEGSKA (reference sequence). V shed 5 bases and J shed 7 bases, with 8 bases lying between them. Here the CDR3 reads CSAPRLGELFF. CDR3 nucleotide sequence: TGCAGTGCTCCTCGGCTCGGGGAGCTGTTTTTT.

This clonotype was detected ten times or more. The chain is built from TRBV19 and TRBJ2-7; 8 nucleotides match TRBD1. CDR3 length: 15 residues. Germline V gene sequence: CDR1 LNHDA, CDR2 SQIVND (reference sequence). After removal of 5 bases from V and 0 bases from J, the junction contained 6 bases not matched to a gene. CDR3 loop: CASSADRGPSYEQYF. The CDR3 DNA follows: TGTGCCAGTAGTGCTGACAGGGGACCCTCCTACGAGCAGTACTTC. The whole variable domain, filled in from reference TRBV19 and TRBJ2-7, reads DGGITQSPKYLFRKEGQNVTLSCEQNLNHDAMYWYRQDPGQGLRLIYYSQIVNDFQKGDIAEGYSVSREKKESFPLTVTSAQKNPTAFYLCASSADRGPSYEQYFGPGTRLTVT.

The V call is TRBV3-1, the J call TRBJ2-3; unclear D gene. Germline-derived CDR1 and CDR2 are LGHDT and YNNKEL (reference sequence). The ends were cut back, 0 bases at V and 1 base at J, with 8 bases in the middle. The CDR3 is 15 residues long. The DNA for the CDR3 is TGTGCCAGCAGCCAAGATCCCGGCCGCACAGATACGCAGTATTTT. Translation gives CASSQDPGRTDTQYF.

This clonotype was seen many times. J is TRBJ2-1 and V is TRBV20-1; 13 bases are shared with TRBD2. CDR3 length equals 13 residues. Germline loops: CDR1 DFQATT, CDR2 SNEGSKA (reference sequence). The J segment lost 12 bases and the V segment lost 6 bases, leaving 8 bases of the junction unmatched. The CDR3 sequence is CSARTSGGGWQFF. CDR3 bases: TGCAGTGCGCGGACTAGCGGGGGCGGTTGGCAGTTCTTC.

This clonotype has at least ten counts. CDR3 DNA sequence: TGTGCCAGCAGTTTAGCGCTGGGAGGGAACACTGAAGCTTTCTTT. It yields the protein CASSLALGGNTEAFF. The rearrangement joins TRBV12-3 or TRBV12-4 to TRBJ1-1; the D is unclear. V was shortened by 0 bases and J by 1 base, with 9 bases between the two germline ends. The CDR3 loop spans 15 amino acids.

This clonotype was counted at least ten times. The V gene is TRBV29-1, the J gene TRBJ2-4; the D is unclear. CDR1 is SQVTM, CDR2 ANQGSEA, per germline. V was shortened by 6 bases and J by 4 bases, with 7 bases between the two germline ends. The CDR3 is made up of 11 amino acids. CDR3 residues: CSVTGKNIQYF. DNA of the CDR3: TGCAGCGTCACTGGGAAAAACATTCAGTACTTC.

This clonotype was picked up many times. The genes are TRBV5-1 and TRBJ2-5, with TRBD1 matching 8 bases. The CDR3 runs 15 residues. Germline V gene lookup returns CDR1 SGHRS and CDR2 YFSETQ. Unmatched junction bases numbered 5, after V lost 3 bases and J lost 1 base. The CDR3 reads CASSYGQGLQETQYF. CDR3 bases: TGCGCCAGCAGCTACGGACAGGGACTCCAAGAGACCCAGTACTTC.

In DNA form, the CDR3 reads TGTGCCACCAGCAGGTCAGGGGAGACCCAGTACTTC. This sequence encodes CATSRSGETQYF. The chain combines TRBV15 with TRBJ2-5; D perhaps matches TRBD1 (5 bases). The CDR3 length is 12 residues. Germline CDR1 and CDR2: LNHNV and YYDKDF (reference sequence). Trimming stripped 3 bases from V and 5 bases from J, with 7 bases between. The complete variable domain, with remaining parts taken from reference TRBV15 and TRBJ2-5, reads DAMVIQNPRYQVTQFGKPVTLSCSQTLNHNVMYWYQQKSSQAPKLLFHYYDKDFNNEADTPDNFQSRRPNTSFCFLDIRSPGLGDTAMYLCATSRSGETQYFGPGTRLLVL.

This clonotype was recorded many times. The J gene is TRBJ1-2, the V gene TRBV3-1; the D gene is possibly TRBD1 (5 bases). Germline-derived CDR1 and CDR2 are LGHDT and YNNKEL (reference sequence). Trimming took 2 bases from V and 4 from J, leaving 11 bases between them. The CDR3 runs 14 residues. In DNA, the CDR3 is TGTGCCAGCAGCCAAATTGGGGGACTCTATGGCTACACCTTC. Protein: CASSQIGGLYGYTF.

This clonotype was observed at least ten times. This chain connects TRBV7-9 to TRBJ2-1; 11 bases map to TRBD2. CDR1 is SEHNR, CDR2 FQNEAQ, per germline (reference sequence). This CDR3 region has 18 residues. V lost 5 bases, J lost 3 bases, and 12 bases stayed unmatched. The DNA for the CDR3 is TGTGCCAGCAGCCCAACCGCTACCGGGACTAGCGGCTACAATGAGCAGTTCTTC. It is translated as CASSPTATGTSGYNEQFF.

This clonotype was counted ten times or more. The genes are TRBV10-3 and TRBJ2-7, with 7 bases aligning to TRBD2. This CDR3 comprises 13 residues. Germline CDR1 ENHRY, CDR2 SYGVKD. The J segment lost 6 bases and the V segment lost 11 bases, leaving 13 bases of the junction unmatched. In nucleotides, the CDR3 is TGTGCCTCCTCGGGCGGGGGAGTGGGCGAGCAGTACTTC. Its translation is CASSGGGVGEQYF.

This clonotype was counted ten times or more. The chain's CDR3 is CASRETGGGSGNTIYF. CDR3 nucleotides: TGTGCCAGCAGAGAAACAGGGGGCGGGTCTGGAAACACCATATATTTT. The chain couples TRBV12-3 or TRBV12-4 to TRBJ1-3; 9 nucleotides match TRBD1. V shed 6 bases, J shed 1 base, and the junction held 7 bases outside the gene matches. CDR3 size: 16 residues.

This clonotype came up many times. The chain combines TRBV7-2 with TRBJ2-3, with a tentative D call TRBD1 (5 bases). CDR1 SGHTA and CDR2 FQGNSA come from the germline V gene. The V gene lost 6 bases and the J gene lost 1 base, with 14 bases spanning the gap. This CDR3 comprises 15 residues. The CDR3 bases are TGTGCCAGCAGTTTTCTAGGGGAACGCACAGATACGCAGTATTTT. It yields the protein CASSFLGERTDTQYF. Using reference TRBV7-2 and TRBJ2-3 for the parts outside the CDR3, the full variable domain is GAGVSQSPSNKVTEKGKDVELRCDPISGHTALYWYRQSLGQGLEFLIYFQGNSAPDKSGLPSDRFSAERTGGSVSTLTIQRTQQEDSAVYLCASSFLGERTDTQYFGPGTRLTVL.

As for this clonotype: Just one base apart from a much larger clone, this may be a read error. The final CDR3 position lacks the conserved phenylalanine or tryptophan, pointing to a likely read error. The CDR3 sequence: CSGLRGRAETQYS. CDR3 DNA sequence: TGCAGCGGTCTCAGGGGTCGCGCGGAGACCCAGTACTCC. The chain has TRBV29-1 and TRBJ2-5; D might be TRBD1 (6 bases). CDR3 length: 13 amino acids. CDR1 and CDR2 (germline): SQVTM, ANQGSEA. Trimming stripped 7 bases from V and 5 bases from J, with 17 bases between.

This clonotype has at least ten counts. This chain connects TRBV20-1 to TRBJ2-3; D is perhaps TRBD2 (7 bases). Trimming pared 1 base from V and 2 bases from J, leaving 16 bases between. The CDR3 is made up of 16 amino acids. Germline V CDR1 and CDR2: DFQATT, SNEGSKA (reference sequence). CDR3: CSARASGGAHTDTQYF. DNA for the CDR3: TGCAGTGCTAGAGCTTCGGGGGGCGCGCACACAGATACGCAGTATTTT.

This clonotype was found many times. CDR3 in amino acids: CASSELTRTQYF. The CDR3 nucleotides read TGTGCCAGCAGTGAACTTACGAGGACCCAGTACTTC. This chain connects TRBV2 to TRBJ2-5; D uncertain. The CDR3 spans 12 residues. V shed 2 bases and J shed 7 bases, with 8 bases lying between them. Germline CDR1 is SNHLY and CDR2 is FYNNEI.